The entry below describes one T cell receptor (beta chain). Its antigen remains unknown. TCRdb's copy holds only in-frame clones and misses some; the assay was immunoSEQ multiplex PCR. The data contain fewer than 120,000 clones, 85% to 90% of them singletons. CDR1 is MDHEN, CDR2 SYDVKM, per germline. The CDR3 sequence is 14 residues long. The ends were cut back, 5 bases at V and 3 bases at J, with 14 bases in the middle. These data come from a study of T cell responses to AZD1222 COVID-19 vaccine. Study results and limitations: No day 14 peak samples; only post-peak repertoires were characterized. Two AZD1222 administrations were followed by greater Spike-specific TCR breadth and depth.

This clonotype was sampled from an adult who received the AZD1222 COVID-19 vaccine. The source material was peripheral blood, sampled 28 days after the second AZD1222 dose. The chain uses TRBV28 and TRBJ2-7; TRBD2 is a possible D gene (6 bases). The CDR3 coding sequence is TGTGCCAGCAGTCCCGGGACGGGGGTCTACGAGCAGTACTTC. Protein sequence: CASSPGTGVYEQYF.